Given below is one T cell receptor beta chain in context. This sample was included in a study of blood T cell repertoires in COVID-19. Study-wide background: Sample material is recorded as cDNA or gDNA derived from T cells, B-cell-depleted T cells, or PBMCs.

Deletions cut 10 bases from V and 2 bases from J, with 12 bases between. This CDR3 has 13 residues. Germline CDR1 reads KGHSH; CDR2 reads LQKENI. TCRdb's copy holds only in-frame clones and misses some; the assay was immunoSEQ multiplex PCR. The sample lists 90,000 to 100,000 clones, approximately 84% occurring once. The rearrangement links TRBV18 to TRBJ1-3; tentatively, D is TRBD1 (6 bases). The sequencing sample was made of peripheral blood. This clonotype originated in a woman aged 60-75 years with acute or convalescent COVID-19. The CDR3 nucleotides are TGTGCCACCAGAGAGGGGGCTGGAAACACCATATATTTT. Its translation is CATREGAGNTIYF.